These 29 T cell receptor beta chains originate from one sample sequenced in a study of cytomegalovirus exposure and HLA in healthy donors. Libraries were prepared by immunoSEQ multiplex PCR; TCRdb keeps only in-frame clonotypes and omits some of them. The table has about 220,000 clones, 75% to 95% seen once. The sequencing input was PBMCs. These receptors came from a woman between 18 and 30 years old in good health and CMV-seronegative.

The gene calls are TRBV28 and TRBJ1-4; D gene unclear. The V gene's germline CDR1 is MDHEN and CDR2 SYDVKM. The CDR3 length is 16 residues. Trimming shortened V by 5 bases and J by 3 bases, and 16 bases separated the two germline ends. DNA of the CDR3: TGTGCCAGCAGTCCCCTAACGATCAGGCCTAATGAAAAACTGTTTTTT. Translation: CASSPLTIRPNEKLFF.

The chain joins TRBV5-4 to TRBJ2-7; 7 nucleotides line up with TRBD2. V lost 0 bases, J lost 3 bases, and 0 bases stayed unmatched. CDR3 length: 13 amino acids. Germline lookup yields CDR1 SGHNT and CDR2 YYREEE (reference sequence). CDR3 nucleotide sequence: TGTGCCAGCAGCTTGGAGCGGGACTACGAGCAGTACTTC. Protein: CASSLERDYEQYF.

The table lists this clone with a count of one. V gene TRBV11-2 combines with J gene TRBJ1-2, with 8 positions matching TRBD1. The CDR3 is 14 amino acids. Germline V gene data show CDR1 as SGHAT and CDR2 as FQNNGV. Trimming at V came to 1 base and at J to 8 bases, leaving 6 bases not matched to a gene. For the CDR3, the DNA is TGTGCCAGCAGCTTAGGGCAGGGGGCGGAAGGCTACACCTTC. Residues: CASSLGQGAEGYTF.

V usage is TRBV27 and J usage is TRBJ2-5; 8 bases are shared with TRBD1. Germline assignment: CDR1 MNHEY and CDR2 SMNVEV (reference sequence). There are 15 residues in the CDR3. V lost 8 bases and J lost 5; bases outside the gene matches: 13. CDR3 protein: CASPRGRGLGETQYF. The CDR3 DNA is TGTGCCAGCCCGAGGGGCAGGGGGCTAGGGGAGACCCAGTACTTC.

V and J are TRBV6-5 and TRBJ1-2; D possibly corresponds to TRBD1 (5 bases). CDR1 is MNHEY, CDR2 SVGAGI, per germline. The CDR3 is 13 amino acids. Trimming removed 6 bases at V and 2 bases at J, with 10 bases between. This CDR3 is CASRMTANYGYTF. The CDR3 DNA reads TGTGCCAGCAGGATGACAGCGAACTATGGCTACACCTTC.

The genes are TRBV5-1 and TRBJ2-3; the match to TRBD2 covers 11 bases. Germline CDR1 SGHRS, CDR2 YFSETQ. The ends lost 1 base at V and 3 bases at J; junction bases unmatched: 13. The CDR3 contains 19 residues. The DNA for the CDR3 is TGCGCCAGCAGCTTGTACGGTACTAGCGGGAGTATTAGGACAGATACGCAGTATTTT. It specifies CASSLYGTSGSIRTDTQYF.

This chain connects TRBV6-1 to TRBJ2-5; tentatively, D is TRBD2 (7 bases). The CDR3 is made up of 15 amino acids. V was clipped by 9 bases and J by 5 bases, with 22 bases between them. Germline lookup yields CDR1 MNHNS and CDR2 SASEGT. Here the CDR3 reads CARSIGGAVGETQYF. The DNA of the CDR3 is TGTGCCAGATCAATTGGGGGGGCGGTAGGGGAGACCCAGTACTTC.

The CDR3 region has the DNA TGTGCCAGCAGCATCGGACGCGTCGGGACCTACAATGAGCAGTTCTTC. Protein product: CASSIGRVGTYNEQFF. This sequence joins TRBV9 and TRBJ2-1; D may be TRBD2 (5 bases). Germline-derived CDR1 and CDR2 are SGDLS and YYNGEE. V was trimmed by 4 bases and J by 2 bases, leaving 16 bases between them. CDR3 length: 16 residues.

This chain links TRBV6-1 with TRBJ2-1; TRBD2 matches at 10 bases. V lost 7 bases, J lost 7 bases, and 7 bases stayed unmatched. This CDR3 is built from 14 residues. In germline, CDR1 is MNHNS, CDR2 SASEGT. As DNA, the CDR3 is TGTGCCAGCAAACGTAGCGGGAGGTTAAATGAGCAGTTCTTC. It encodes CASKRSGRLNEQFF.

This clone was picked up one time. The chain joins TRBV7-6 to TRBJ2-5; D remains unclear. Germline V CDR1 and CDR2: SGHVS, FNYEAQ. CDR3 length equals 14 residues. The V gene lost 1 base and the J gene lost 5 bases, with 11 bases spanning the gap. The CDR3 DNA reads as TGTGCCAGCAGCTTAGGGTCAGGCCCCGAGACCCAGTACTTC. It codes for CASSLGSGPETQYF.

This chain joins TRBV29-1 and TRBJ2-5, with D unclear. The CDR3 totals 12 residues. The V end lost 4 bases, the J end lost 13 bases, and 19 bases lay between the germline ends. From germline, CDR1 is SQVTM and CDR2 ANQGSEA. The CDR3 spells CSVGPGERKRYF. In DNA, the CDR3 is TGCAGCGTTGGCCCCGGAGAGCGCAAACGGTACTTC.

This clone was found once. The CDR3 DNA follows: TGTGCCAGCAGTCGCTGGAGGGCAGATAGCAATCAGCCCCAGCATTTT. Translated, it gives CASSRWRADSNQPQHF. The chain links TRBV6-6 to TRBJ1-5; D call uncertain. CDR3 size: 16 residues. The V end was cut by 5 bases, the J end by 0 bases, with 14 bases between. Germline V gives CDR1 MNHNY, CDR2 SVGAGI (reference sequence).

This chain links TRBV30 with TRBJ2-1; a weak D match, TRBD2 (5 bases). V was trimmed by 8 bases and J by 1 base, leaving 9 bases between them. This CDR3 has 12 amino acids. Germline CDR1 reads GTSNPN; CDR2 reads SVGIG (reference sequence). CDR3: CALGLSYNEQFF. CDR3 nucleotides: TGTGCCCTAGGACTGTCCTACAATGAGCAGTTCTTC.

V gene TRBV6-5 combines with J gene TRBJ1-1; TRBD1 is a possible D gene (5 bases). This CDR3 contains 11 residues. V lost 11 bases and J 7 bases, leaving 14 bases between the germline ends. CDR1 and CDR2 (germline): MNHEY, SVGAGI. CDR3 region: CAAARGYEAFF. The CDR3 DNA is TGTGCCGCAGCAAGGGGATATGAAGCTTTCTTT.

The V call is TRBV4-1, the J call TRBJ2-1, with TRBD2 identical over 10 bases. This CDR3 comprises 15 residues. The V gene end was trimmed by 1 base and the J gene end by 7 bases; junction bases not matched to a gene: 4. Germline lookup yields CDR1 MGHRA and CDR2 YSYEKL. For the CDR3, the DNA is TGCGCCAGCAGCCAAGTACCTAGCGGGAGTAATGAGCAGTTCTTC. It specifies CASSQVPSGSNEQFF.

This CDR3 is CSVKTRGYEQYF. The CDR3 bases are TGCAGCGTAAAAACCAGGGGCTACGAGCAGTACTTC. The chain combines TRBV29-1 with TRBJ2-7, with a tentative D call TRBD1 (6 bases). Germline V gene lookup returns CDR1 SQVTM and CDR2 ANQGSEA. The CDR3 has 12 amino acids. Trimming removed 6 bases at V and 3 bases at J, with 12 bases between.

The chain couples TRBV15 to TRBJ1-1; no clear D. The germline gives CDR1 LNHNV, CDR2 YYDKDF (reference sequence). V lost 0 bases, J lost 2 bases, and 16 bases lay in between. The CDR3 totals 17 residues. The CDR3: CATSRDGFDGANTEAFF. Here the CDR3 DNA reads TGTGCCACCAGCAGAGATGGATTTGACGGAGCAAACACTGAAGCTTTCTTT.

The chain is built from TRBV5-8 and TRBJ1-1; D call uncertain. V was shortened by 4 bases and J by 6 bases, with 28 bases between the two germline ends. Germline CDR1 SGHTS, CDR2 YDEGEE. The CDR3 has 18 amino acids. DNA for the CDR3: TGTGCCAGCAGCCTCGACATGGGAGGGTTCTCCAGGCTCTCTGAAGCTTTCTTT. The encoded protein is CASSLDMGGFSRLSEAFF.

The genes are TRBV5-1 and TRBJ2-7; 11 bases align to TRBD1. V gave up 5 bases and J gave up 7 bases; unmatched junction bases: 14. Germline assignment: CDR1 SGHRS and CDR2 YFSETQ. The CDR3 totals 16 residues. The CDR3 sequence is CASRLGEGQGASEQYF. DNA of the CDR3: TGCGCCAGCAGGCTAGGGGAAGGACAGGGGGCGTCTGAGCAGTACTTC.

This chain joins TRBV6-6 and TRBJ2-3, with TRBD1 identical over 9 bases. Trimming took 6 bases from V and 2 from J; bases not matched to a gene: 6. The CDR3 covers 15 residues. Germline V gene sequence: CDR1 MNHNY, CDR2 SVGAGI (reference sequence). The CDR3 region is CASRPGTGTTDTQYF. As DNA, the CDR3 is TGTGCCAGCAGACCCGGGACAGGGACCACAGATACGCAGTATTTT.

This clone was detected once. V and J are TRBV14 and TRBJ1-5; D uncertain. Germline V gene lookup returns CDR1 SGHDN and CDR2 FVKESK. V was shortened by 7 bases and J by 6 bases, with 16 bases between the two germline ends. The CDR3 length is 14 residues. The DNA of the CDR3 is TGTGCCAGCACGAAATTCGGGGTAAGTCAGCCCCAGCATTTT. Translated: CASTKFGVSQPQHF.

In DNA form, the CDR3 reads TGCAGCGTTGAAGCGGAACAGGCTGGGACTGAAGCTTTCTTT. Amino acid sequence: CSVEAEQAGTEAFF. This chain connects TRBV29-1 to TRBJ1-1; tentative D call: TRBD1 (5 bases). V was pared by 1 base and J by 5 bases, with 14 bases between. CDR1 and CDR2 (germline): SQVTM, ANQGSEA. This CDR3 region has 14 residues. The variable domain in full, completed from reference TRBV29-1 and TRBJ1-1, reads SAVISQKPSRDICQRGTSLTIQCQVDSQVTMMFWYRQQPGQSLTLIATANQGSEATYESGFVIDKFPISRPNLTFSTLTVSNMSPEDSSIYLCSVEAEQAGTEAFFGQGTRLTVV.

This chain's CDR3 is CARELAGCNEQFF. Written as DNA, the CDR3 is TGCGCCCGAGAACTAGCGGGATGCAATGAGCAGTTCTTC. The chain employs TRBV10-1 and TRBJ2-1, with 10 bases matching TRBD2. The CDR3 has 13 residues. CDR1 and CDR2 (germline): WNHNN, SYGVQD (reference sequence). With 11 bases clipped from V and 6 bases from J, the junction kept 7 bases outside the gene matches.

J is TRBJ2-7 and V is TRBV7-2, with 13 bases matching TRBD2. CDR1 is SGHTA and CDR2 is FQGNSA in the germline V gene. Germline trimming cut 5 bases from V and 3 bases from J; bases unmatched to any gene: 1. This CDR3 is built from 14 residues. DNA for the CDR3: TGTGCCAGCAGCAGACTAGCGGGGGGCTACGAGCAGTACTTC. It is translated as CASSRLAGGYEQYF.

The chain recombines TRBV19 with TRBJ2-3; a weak D match, TRBD1 (6 bases). V was shortened by 7 bases and J by 8 bases, with 16 bases between the two germline ends. The CDR3 consists of 13 residues. In germline, CDR1 is LNHDA, CDR2 SQIVND (reference sequence). The CDR3 sequence: CASTGVGGRTQYF. The CDR3 DNA reads as TGTGCCAGTACCGGGGTAGGGGGACGTACGCAGTATTTT.

In DNA, the CDR3 is TGCGCCAGCAGTGTCCAGGGTGCAGGCCTCCTGAGCTCCTACGAGCAGTACTTC. Protein sequence: CASSVQGAGLLSSYEQYF. This chain joins TRBV10-1 and TRBJ2-7; a possible D gene is TRBD1 (5 bases). The CDR3 covers 18 residues. Germline V lookup: CDR1 WNHNN, CDR2 SYGVQD (reference sequence). V was cut by 4 bases and J by 0 bases, with 22 bases left in between.

The chain links TRBV12-5 to TRBJ2-2; possibly TRBD2 for D (5 bases). The CDR3 is made up of 17 amino acids. V dropped 0 bases and J dropped 4 bases, with 15 bases sitting between them. Germline-derived CDR1 and CDR2 are LGHNT and FRNRAP. The DNA for the CDR3 is TGTGCTAGTGGTTTGGTGGGGAGCCCCTCGGGCACCGGGGAGCTGTTTTTT. Protein product: CASGLVGSPSGTGELFF.

The V and J genes are TRBV5-4 and TRBJ1-4; TRBD1 aligns across 10 bases. The V gene's germline CDR1 is SGHNT and CDR2 YYREEE (reference sequence). Germline trimming cut 4 bases from V and 5 bases from J; bases unmatched to any gene: 2. The CDR3 loop spans 14 amino acids. DNA of the CDR3: TGTGCCAGCAGCCGGGACAGGGGAAATGAAAAACTGTTTTTT. This sequence encodes CASSRDRGNEKLFF.

This chain links TRBV29-1 with TRBJ1-2; TRBD1 is a possible D gene (6 bases). CDR3 size: 12 residues. The V end lost 5 bases, the J end lost 8 bases, and 15 bases lay between the germline ends. CDR1 and CDR2 (germline): SQVTM, ANQGSEA. The CDR3 DNA reads TGCAGCGTTCAAGGGACAACTGAGGGCTACACCTTC. Protein sequence: CSVQGTTEGYTF.